This T cell receptor (beta chain) was sequenced during a study of CD8+CD57+ T cells in acquired aplastic anemia. Study in general: DNA per sorted CD4+ or CD8+ sample ranged 0.2 to 27.4 ug, averaging roughly 3.2 ug.

This clonotype has a count of ten or more. CDR3 length: 16 amino acids. Trimming left V 1 base short and J 6 bases short, with 16 bases between. Germline V lookup: CDR1 LGHDT, CDR2 YNNKEL (reference sequence). Genomic DNA, serving as template, underwent TCR beta VDJ and CDR3 profiling. TCRdb redid the calling of the reads with MiXCR, one entry per CDR3 protein. This table has some 45,000 distinct CDR3 sequences, around 67% appearing once. The clonotype was recovered from a human donor in good health, serving as a control. The chain is built from TRBV3-1 and TRBJ2-1; no reliable D call. The sequencing sample was made of sorted CD4+, CD8+, or CD8+CD57+ T cells (not recorded which) from PBMCs. The CDR3 reads CASSQVARSGLNEQFF. Here the CDR3 DNA reads TGTGCCAGCAGCCAAGTCGCTAGGTCTGGGCTCAATGAGCAGTTCTTC.